This entry lists 10 T cell receptor beta chains sequenced from one sample in a study of T cell changes during pregnancy in multiple sclerosis. Some clones are missing from TCRdb's copy, which holds only in-frame ones; the method was immunoSEQ multiplex PCR. Here the sample spans approximately 110,000 clones, 91% being singletons. The sequences come from peripheral blood, collected after pregnancy. The receptors derive from a female donor with multiple sclerosis, enrolled in a pregnancy study.

The chain is built from TRBV5-1 and TRBJ2-7, with 8 positions matching TRBD1. Germline CDR1 reads SGHRS; CDR2 reads YFSETQ. Unmatched junction bases numbered 8, after V lost 4 bases and J lost 5 bases. The CDR3 contains 14 residues. CDR3 protein: CASSPGQALNEQYF. CDR3 DNA sequence: TGCGCCAGCAGCCCGGGACAGGCATTAAACGAGCAGTACTTC.

The gene calls are TRBV9 and TRBJ1-1; 8 bases agree with TRBD1. CDR1 and CDR2 from the germline V gene are SGDLS and YYNGEE. Unmatched junction bases numbered 6, after V lost 3 bases and J lost 2 bases. This CDR3 comprises 15 residues. CDR3 amino acids: CASSGKTGVNTEAFF. In DNA form, the CDR3 reads TGTGCCAGCAGCGGAAAGACAGGGGTAAACACTGAAGCTTTCTTT.

V and J are TRBV27 and TRBJ1-5; D possibly corresponds to TRBD1 (5 bases). Between the trimmed V and J ends, which lost 1 base and 1 base, there was a span of 8 bases. In germline, CDR1 is MNHEY, CDR2 SMNVEV (reference sequence). The CDR3 has 15 residues. The CDR3 loop is CASSLWGESNQPQHF. The DNA for the CDR3 is TGTGCCAGCAGTTTATGGGGGGAAAGCAATCAGCCCCAGCATTTT.

V and J are TRBV19 and TRBJ1-1, with D perhaps TRBD1 (5 bases). The CDR3 sequence is 14 residues long. From germline, CDR1 is LNHDA and CDR2 SQIVND (reference sequence). This chain's CDR3 is CASDSRMKNTEAFF. In DNA form, the CDR3 reads TGTGCTTCAGACAGCCGGATGAAGAACACTGAAGCTTTCTTT.

The chain has TRBV6-1 and TRBJ2-3; D uncertain. Germline values: CDR1 MNHNS, CDR2 SASEGT. This CDR3 is built from 15 residues. V shed 2 bases and J shed 6 bases, with 15 bases lying between them. The CDR3 DNA sequence: TGTGCCAGCAGTGAACTCGATGTAGATGCGGATACGCAGTATTTT. Translation gives CASSELDVDADTQYF.

The chain recombines TRBV6-6 with TRBJ1-6; possibly TRBD1 for D (6 bases). Germline CDR1 MNHNY, CDR2 SVGAGI (reference sequence). V lost 6 bases and J 10 bases, leaving 13 bases between the germline ends. The length of the CDR3 is 13 residues. CDR3 in DNA: TGTGCCAGCAGCCCAGGGGTAAGCTCACCCCTCCACTTT. Residues: CASSPGVSSPLHF.

The chain couples TRBV25-1 to TRBJ2-5; D might be TRBD1 (6 bases). This CDR3 is built from 16 residues. Germline V lookup: CDR1 MGHDK, CDR2 SYGVNS. V was cut by 5 bases and J by 1 base, with 17 bases left in between. DNA of the CDR3: TGTGCCAGCAGTCCCGGGACACCTTATTCCCAAGAGACCCAGTACTTC. This encodes CASSPGTPYSQETQYF.

The chain employs TRBV6-5 and TRBJ1-2, with unresolved D. This CDR3 spans 13 amino acids. Trimming left V 10 bases short and J 0 bases short, with 12 bases between. Germline lookup yields CDR1 MNHEY and CDR2 SVGAGI. The CDR3 nucleotides read TGTGCCACCCTCAGCGATACTAACTATGGCTACACCTTC. This sequence encodes CATLSDTNYGYTF.

Written as DNA, the CDR3 is TGCAGTGCTAGAGGGCCAGATACGCAGTATTTT. Translation: CSARGPDTQYF. The chain uses TRBV20-1 and TRBJ2-3; D ambiguous. Trimming pared 1 base from V and 4 bases from J, leaving 3 bases between. The V gene's germline CDR1 is DFQATT and CDR2 SNEGSKA (reference sequence). This CDR3 is 11 amino acids long.

This chain links TRBV10-3 with TRBJ2-1; 15 bases align to TRBD2. CDR1 is ENHRY, CDR2 SYGVKD, per germline. The CDR3 runs 15 residues. The V and J ends lost 5 bases and 9 bases, in that order; junction bases with no gene match: 5. The DNA of the CDR3 is TGTGCCATCAGTCCCAGGACTAGCGGGGGGGGTGAGCAGTTCTTC. Encoded protein: CAISPRTSGGGEQFF.